This T cell receptor beta chain comes out of a study of blood T cell repertoires in COVID-19. This clone was detected only once. The length of the CDR3 is 20 residues. Germline CDR1 is MDHEN and CDR2 is SYDVKM. V was trimmed by 7 bases and J by 1 base, leaving 28 bases between them. TCRdb keeps only in-frame clones here, not all; method: immunoSEQ multiplex PCR. The sample consists of 55,000 to 75,000 clones, around 82% of them appearing once. The sequence came from a man older than 75 with COVID-19, enrolled during active disease. The source material was peripheral blood. The rearrangement uses TRBV28 and TRBJ2-2, with a weak D call TRBD1 (5 bases). The DNA of the CDR3 is TGTGCCAGCACCTTAGGGGCAGGGTTGAGTTCGACGCTGAACACCGGGGAGCTGTTTTTT. Translated, it gives CASTLGAGLSSTLNTGELFF.